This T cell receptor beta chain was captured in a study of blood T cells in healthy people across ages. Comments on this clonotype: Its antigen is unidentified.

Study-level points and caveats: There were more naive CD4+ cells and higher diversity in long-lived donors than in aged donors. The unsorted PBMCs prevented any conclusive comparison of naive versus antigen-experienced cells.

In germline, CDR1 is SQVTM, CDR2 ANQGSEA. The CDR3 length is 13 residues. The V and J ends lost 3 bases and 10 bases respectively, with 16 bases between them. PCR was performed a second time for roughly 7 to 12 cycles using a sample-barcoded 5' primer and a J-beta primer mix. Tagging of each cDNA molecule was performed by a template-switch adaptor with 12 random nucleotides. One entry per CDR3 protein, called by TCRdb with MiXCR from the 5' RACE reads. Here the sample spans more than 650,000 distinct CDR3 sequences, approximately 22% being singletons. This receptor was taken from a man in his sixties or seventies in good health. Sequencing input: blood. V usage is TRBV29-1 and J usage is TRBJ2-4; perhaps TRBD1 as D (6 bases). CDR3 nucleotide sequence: TGCAGCGTTGAGACCGAGGACAGCCATATTCAGTACTTC. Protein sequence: CSVETEDSHIQYF.